This TCR beta chain was documented in a study of blood T cell repertoires in COVID-19. Overall study: The cDNA or gDNA used as material had been derived from T cells, B-cell-depleted T cells, or PBMCs.

With V trimmed by 3 bases and J by 5 bases, 5 bases remained unmatched. The length of the CDR3 is 15 residues. CDR1 and CDR2 from the germline V gene are LGHNA and YSLEER. Sequencing was performed with immunoSEQ multiplex PCR; in TCRdb, only in-frame clones are kept and a portion is missing. The repertoire holds about 280,000 clones, with 75% to 85% as singletons. The rearrangement links TRBV4-3 to TRBJ2-2; 8 positions match TRBD2. Sequencing used peripheral blood. This TCR came from a man in his forties or fifties with active or convalescent COVID-19. CDR3 protein: CASSHHGGETGELFF. The CDR3, as DNA: TGCGCCAGCAGCCACCACGGGGGGGAAACCGGGGAGCTGTTTTTT.